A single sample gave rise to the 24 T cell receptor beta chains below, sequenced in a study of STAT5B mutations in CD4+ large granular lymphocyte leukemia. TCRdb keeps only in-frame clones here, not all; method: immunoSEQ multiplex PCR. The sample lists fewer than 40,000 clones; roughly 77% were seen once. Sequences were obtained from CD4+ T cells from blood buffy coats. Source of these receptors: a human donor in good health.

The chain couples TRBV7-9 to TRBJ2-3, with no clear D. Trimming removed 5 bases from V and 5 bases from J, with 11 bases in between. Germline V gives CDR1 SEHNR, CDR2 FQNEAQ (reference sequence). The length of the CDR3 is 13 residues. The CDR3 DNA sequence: TGTGCCAGCAGCGCCGATTCGGGAGATACGCAGTATTTT. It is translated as CASSADSGDTQYF.

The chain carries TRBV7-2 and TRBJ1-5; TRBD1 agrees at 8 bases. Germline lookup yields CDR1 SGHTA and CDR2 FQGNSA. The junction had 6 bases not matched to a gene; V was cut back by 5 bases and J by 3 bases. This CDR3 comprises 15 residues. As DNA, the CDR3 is TGTGCCAGCAGCGTAGACAGGGGAAACAATCAGCCCCAGCATTTT. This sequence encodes CASSVDRGNNQPQHF.

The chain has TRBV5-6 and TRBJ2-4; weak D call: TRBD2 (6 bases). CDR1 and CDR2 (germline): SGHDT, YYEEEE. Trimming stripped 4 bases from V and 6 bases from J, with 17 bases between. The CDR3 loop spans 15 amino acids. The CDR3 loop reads CASSQPGGVGNIQYF. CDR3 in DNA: TGTGCCAGCAGCCAACCAGGAGGGGTGGGAAACATTCAGTACTTC.

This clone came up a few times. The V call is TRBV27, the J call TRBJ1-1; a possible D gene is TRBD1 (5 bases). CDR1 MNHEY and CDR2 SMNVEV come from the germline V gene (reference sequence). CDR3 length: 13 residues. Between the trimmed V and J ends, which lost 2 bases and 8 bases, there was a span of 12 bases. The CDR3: CASSLGGSPEAFF. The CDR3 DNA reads TGTGCCAGCAGTTTAGGGGGATCACCCGAAGCTTTCTTT.

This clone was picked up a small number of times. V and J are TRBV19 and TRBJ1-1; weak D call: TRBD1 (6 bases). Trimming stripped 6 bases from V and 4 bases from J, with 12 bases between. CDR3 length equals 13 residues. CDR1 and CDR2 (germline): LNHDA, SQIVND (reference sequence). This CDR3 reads CASSIEQGTEAFF. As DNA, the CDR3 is TGTGCCAGTAGCATCGAACAGGGCACTGAAGCTTTCTTT.

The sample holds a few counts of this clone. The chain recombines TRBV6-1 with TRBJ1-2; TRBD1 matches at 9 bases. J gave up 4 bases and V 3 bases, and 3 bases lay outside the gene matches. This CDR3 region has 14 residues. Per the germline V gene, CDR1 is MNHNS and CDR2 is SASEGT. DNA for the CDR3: TGTGCCAGCAGTGATTGGGGACAGGGCTATGGCTACACCTTC. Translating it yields CASSDWGQGYGYTF.

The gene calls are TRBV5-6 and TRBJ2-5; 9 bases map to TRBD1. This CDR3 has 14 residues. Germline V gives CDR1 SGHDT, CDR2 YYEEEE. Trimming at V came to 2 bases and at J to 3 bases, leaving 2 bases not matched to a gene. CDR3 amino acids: CASSFGTGKETQYF. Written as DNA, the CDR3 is TGTGCCAGCAGCTTCGGGACAGGGAAAGAGACCCAGTACTTC.

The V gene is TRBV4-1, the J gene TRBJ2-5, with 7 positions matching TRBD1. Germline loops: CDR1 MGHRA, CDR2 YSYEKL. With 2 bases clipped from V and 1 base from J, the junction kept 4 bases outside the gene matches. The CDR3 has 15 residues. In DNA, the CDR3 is TGCGCCAGCAGCCAACAACAGGGGCCCCAAGAGACCCAGTACTTC. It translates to CASSQQQGPQETQYF.

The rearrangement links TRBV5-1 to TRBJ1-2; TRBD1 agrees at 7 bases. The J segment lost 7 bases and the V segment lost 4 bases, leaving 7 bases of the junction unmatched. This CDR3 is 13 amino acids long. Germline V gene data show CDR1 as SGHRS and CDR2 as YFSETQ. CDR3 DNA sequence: TGCGCCAGCAGCCCGGGACAGCCGGGTGGCTACACCTTC. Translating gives CASSPGQPGGYTF.

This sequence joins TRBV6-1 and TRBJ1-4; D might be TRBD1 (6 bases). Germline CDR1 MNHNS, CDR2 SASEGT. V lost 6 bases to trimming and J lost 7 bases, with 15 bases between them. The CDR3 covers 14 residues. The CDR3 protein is CASRMQGIAEKLFF. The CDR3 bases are TGTGCCAGCAGAATGCAGGGGATTGCTGAAAAACTGTTTTTT.

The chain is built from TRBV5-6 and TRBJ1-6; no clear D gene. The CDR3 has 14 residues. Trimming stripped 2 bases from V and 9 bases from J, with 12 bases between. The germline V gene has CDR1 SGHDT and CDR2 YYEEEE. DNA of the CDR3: TGTGCCAGCAGCTTCCCGGGTGTGGGTTCACCCCTCCACTTT. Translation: CASSFPGVGSPLHF.

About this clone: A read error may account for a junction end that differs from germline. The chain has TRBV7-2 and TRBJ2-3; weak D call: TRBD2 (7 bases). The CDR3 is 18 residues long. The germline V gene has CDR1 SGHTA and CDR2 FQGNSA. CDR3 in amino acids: CASRLVGGGRGSTDTQYF. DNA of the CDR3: TGTGCCAGCAGATTAGTGGGGGGGGGCCGAGGAAGCACAGATACGCAGTATTTT. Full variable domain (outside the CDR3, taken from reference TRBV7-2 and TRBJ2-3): GAGVSQSPSNKVTEKGKDVELRCDPISGHTALYWYRQSLGQGLEFLIYFQGNSAPDKSGLPSDRFSAERTGGSVSTLTIQRTQQEDSAVYLCASRLVGGGRGSTDTQYFGPGTRLTVL.

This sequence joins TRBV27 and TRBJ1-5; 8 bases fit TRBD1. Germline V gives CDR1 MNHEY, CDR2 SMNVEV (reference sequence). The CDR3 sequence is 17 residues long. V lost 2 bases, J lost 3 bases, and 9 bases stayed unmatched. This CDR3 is CASSLRGQGATNQPQHF. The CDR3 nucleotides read TGTGCCAGCAGTTTACGGGGTCAGGGGGCAACCAATCAGCCCCAGCATTTT.

The CDR3 loop is CASSAGANQPQHF. The CDR3 DNA is TGCGCCAGCAGTGCTGGGGCTAATCAGCCCCAGCATTTT. J is TRBJ1-5 and V is TRBV10-2, with TRBD1 as a possible D gene (5 bases). V shed 4 bases and J shed 4 bases, with 8 bases lying between them. The germline V gene encodes CDR1 WSHSY and CDR2 SAAADI. The CDR3 covers 13 residues.

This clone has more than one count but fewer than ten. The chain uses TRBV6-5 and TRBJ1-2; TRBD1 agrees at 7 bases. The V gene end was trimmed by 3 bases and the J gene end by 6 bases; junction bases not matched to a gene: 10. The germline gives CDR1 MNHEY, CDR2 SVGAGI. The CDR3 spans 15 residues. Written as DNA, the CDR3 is TGTGCCAGCAGTTATCTGGGTGACAGGGTGAATGGCTACACCTTC. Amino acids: CASSYLGDRVNGYTF.

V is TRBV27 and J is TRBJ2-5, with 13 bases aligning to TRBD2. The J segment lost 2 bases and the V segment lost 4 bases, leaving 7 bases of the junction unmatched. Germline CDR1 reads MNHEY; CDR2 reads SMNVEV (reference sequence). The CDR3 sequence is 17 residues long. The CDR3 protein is CASSSLGTSGAQETQYF. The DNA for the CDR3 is TGTGCCAGCAGTTCCCTCGGGACTAGCGGGGCACAAGAGACCCAGTACTTC.

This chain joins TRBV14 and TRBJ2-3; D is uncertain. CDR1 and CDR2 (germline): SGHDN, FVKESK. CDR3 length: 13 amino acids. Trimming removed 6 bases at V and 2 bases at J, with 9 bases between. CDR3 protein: CASRPDNTDTQYF. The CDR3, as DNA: TGTGCCAGCAGACCTGATAACACAGATACGCAGTATTTT.

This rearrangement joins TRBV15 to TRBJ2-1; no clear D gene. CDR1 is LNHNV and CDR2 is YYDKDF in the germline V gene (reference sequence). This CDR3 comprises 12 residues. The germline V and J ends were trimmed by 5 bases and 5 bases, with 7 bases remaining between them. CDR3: CATSSPHNEQFF. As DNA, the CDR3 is TGTGCCACCAGCTCCCCGCACAATGAGCAGTTCTTC.

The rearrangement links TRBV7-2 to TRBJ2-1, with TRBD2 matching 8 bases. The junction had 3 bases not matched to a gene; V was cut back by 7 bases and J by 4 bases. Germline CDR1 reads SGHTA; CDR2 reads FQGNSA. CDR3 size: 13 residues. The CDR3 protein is CASNPGGYNEQFF. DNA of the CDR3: TGTGCCAGCAACCCGGGAGGGTACAATGAGCAGTTCTTC.

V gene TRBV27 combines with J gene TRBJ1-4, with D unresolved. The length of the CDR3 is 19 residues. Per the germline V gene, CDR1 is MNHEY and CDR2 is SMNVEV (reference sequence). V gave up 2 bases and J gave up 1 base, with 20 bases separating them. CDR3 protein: CASSLVTVGPWKTNEKLFF. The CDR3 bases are TGTGCCAGCAGTTTAGTGACGGTGGGCCCTTGGAAAACTAATGAAAAACTGTTTTTT.

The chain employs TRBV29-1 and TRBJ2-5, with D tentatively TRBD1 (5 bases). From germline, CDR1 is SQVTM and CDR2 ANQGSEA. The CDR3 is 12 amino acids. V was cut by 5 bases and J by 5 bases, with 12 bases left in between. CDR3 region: CSVIGVEETQYF. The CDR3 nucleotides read TGCAGCGTTATAGGGGTGGAGGAGACCCAGTACTTC.

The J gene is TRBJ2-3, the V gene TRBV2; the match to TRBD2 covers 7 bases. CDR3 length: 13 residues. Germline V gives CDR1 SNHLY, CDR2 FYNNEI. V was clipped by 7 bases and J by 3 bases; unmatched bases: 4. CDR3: CASISGGTDTQYF. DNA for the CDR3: TGTGCCAGCATCTCGGGGGGAACAGATACGCAGTATTTT.

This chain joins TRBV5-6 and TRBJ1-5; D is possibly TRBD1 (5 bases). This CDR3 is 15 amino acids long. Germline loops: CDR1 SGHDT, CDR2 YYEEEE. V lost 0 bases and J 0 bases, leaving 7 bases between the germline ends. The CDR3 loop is CASSLGGFSNQPQHF. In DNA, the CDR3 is TGTGCCAGCAGCTTGGGGGGGTTTAGCAATCAGCCCCAGCATTTT.

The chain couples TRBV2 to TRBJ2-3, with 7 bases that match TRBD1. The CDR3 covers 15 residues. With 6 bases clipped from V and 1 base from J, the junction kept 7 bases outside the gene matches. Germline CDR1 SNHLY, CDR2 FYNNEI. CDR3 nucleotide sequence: TGTGCCAGCAGCTCCCTAGGACAGGGCACAGATACGCAGTATTTT. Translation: CASSSLGQGTDTQYF.